These 6 T cell receptor beta chains originate from one sample sequenced in a study of cytomegalovirus exposure and HLA in healthy donors. A multiplex PCR was run with 60 Vbeta primers and 13 Jbeta primers. Generated by immunoSEQ multiplex PCR, the TCRdb table keeps only in-frame clones and is missing some. The data show 200,000 to 250,000 clones, over 65% seen once. The sample was PBMCs. The receptors shown here come from a woman in her fifties or sixties in good health and CMV-seropositive.

The V call is TRBV5-1, the J call TRBJ2-2, with 9 bases that match TRBD2. Germline V lookup: CDR1 SGHRS, CDR2 YFSETQ. V lost 4 bases to trimming and J lost 5 bases; unmatched junction nucleotides: 12. CDR3 length: 17 residues. CDR3 sequence (DNA): TGCGCCAGCAGCATCCCAATCGCGGGGGGGCGGACCGGGGAGCTGTTTTTT. It translates to CASSIPIAGGRTGELFF.

The gene calls are TRBV30 and TRBJ1-1; no firm D call. Trimming stripped 2 bases from V and 1 base from J, with 8 bases between. Germline V gene sequence: CDR1 GTSNPN, CDR2 SVGIG (reference sequence). The CDR3 extends over 13 amino acids. CDR3 coding DNA: TGTGCCTGGAGTCGAGGATGGAACACTGAAGCTTTCTTT. This gives the protein CAWSRGWNTEAFF.

CDR3 region: CASSDKETGELFF. CDR3 nucleotides: TGTGCCAGCAGTGACAAGGAGACCGGGGAGCTGTTTTTT. The rearrangement links TRBV6-4 to TRBJ2-2; D gene ambiguous. Looked up from germline, CDR1 is MRHNA and CDR2 is SNTAGT. V was trimmed by 2 bases and J by 5 bases, leaving 6 bases between them. The CDR3 consists of 13 residues.

The chain recombines TRBV4-1 with TRBJ1-2, with 9 bases matching TRBD1. The germline V gene encodes CDR1 MGHRA and CDR2 YSYEKL. V lost 0 bases and J lost 5; bases outside the gene matches: 7. The CDR3 loop spans 16 amino acids. Written as DNA, the CDR3 is TGCGCCAGCAGCCAAGATCCGGGACAGGGTCGGTATGGCTACACCTTC. This codes for CASSQDPGQGRYGYTF.

The CDR3 DNA is TGCGCCAGCAGCTTTGCCCAGCGTTCTAGAAATGAGCAGTTCTTC. The encoded protein is CASSFAQRSRNEQFF. The chain has TRBV5-1 and TRBJ2-1, with D unresolved. This CDR3 is built from 15 residues. Between the trimmed V and J ends, which lost 2 bases and 7 bases, there was a span of 16 bases. The germline V gene encodes CDR1 SGHRS and CDR2 YFSETQ. The variable domain in full, completed from reference TRBV5-1 and TRBJ2-1, reads KAGVTQTPRYLIKTRGQQVTLSCSPISGHRSVSWYQQTPGQGLQFLFEYFSETQRNKGNFPGRFSGRQFSNSRSEMNVSTLELGDSALYLCASSFAQRSRNEQFFGPGTRLTVL.

CDR3 residues: CASSFGGNGEKLFF. The CDR3 DNA reads as TGCGCCAGCAGCTTCGGGGGGAACGGAGAAAAACTGTTTTTT. The gene calls are TRBV5-1 and TRBJ1-4; tentative D call: TRBD1 (5 bases). Germline V gene sequence: CDR1 SGHRS, CDR2 YFSETQ. V lost 2 bases to trimming and J lost 8 bases, with 13 bases between them. This CDR3 region has 14 residues.